The present entry profiles one T cell receptor beta chain with its context. As yet, its antigen is unknown. Some clones are missing from TCRdb's copy, which holds only in-frame ones; the method was immunoSEQ multiplex PCR. In the table there are roughly 180,000 clones, 75% to 95% of which are singletons. The source of the sample is a study of T cell responses to AZD1222 COVID-19 vaccine. Study details: Recipients boosted at about 4 weeks or about 12 weeks are pooled. Study-wide results and limits: Clonal diversity was possibly underestimated, and white British individuals and females predominated among donors. Two doses of AZD1222 preceded a rise in Spike-specific TCR breadth and depth. There were repertoire samples only from the period after the peak T cell response.

The clonotype was recovered from an adult in good health. The input for sequencing was peripheral blood, taken on day 0 of AZD1222 vaccination.

The CDR3, as DNA: TGTGCCAGTAGATCCTGGGCTAGTGGCTACACCTTC. Its translation: CASRSWASGYTF. The chain combines TRBV19 with TRBJ1-2, with D unclear. The germline V gene encodes CDR1 LNHDA and CDR2 SQIVND (reference sequence). The V gene lost 6 bases and the J gene lost 7 bases, with 12 bases spanning the gap. This CDR3 is built from 12 residues. Supplemented by reference TRBV19 and TRBJ1-2, the full variable domain reads DGGITQSPKYLFRKEGQNVTLSCEQNLNHDAMYWYRQDPGQGLRLIYYSQIVNDFQKGDIAEGYSVSREKKESFPLTVTSAQKNPTAFYLCASRSWASGYTFGSGTRLTVV.